The next 4 T cell receptor beta chains were all read from a single sample in a study of cytomegalovirus exposure and HLA in healthy donors. The PCR was carried out with 60 Vbeta primers and 13 Jbeta primers. Generated by immunoSEQ multiplex PCR, the TCRdb table keeps only in-frame clones and is missing some. This table holds approximately 140,000 clones, 75% to 90% found once. What was sequenced was PBMCs. Receptor source: a woman aged 40 to 50 in good health and CMV-seronegative.

The chain carries TRBV6-6 and TRBJ2-7; the match to TRBD2 covers 11 bases. The CDR3 totals 14 residues. Germline V lookup: CDR1 MNHNY, CDR2 SVGAGI (reference sequence). The J segment lost 6 bases and the V segment lost 8 bases, leaving 9 bases of the junction unmatched. The CDR3: CASLSLAGVGEQYF. The CDR3 bases are TGTGCCAGCTTATCACTAGCGGGAGTGGGCGAGCAGTACTTC.

The genes are TRBV15 and TRBJ1-4; D might be TRBD1 (5 bases). Germline V gene data show CDR1 as LNHNV and CDR2 as YYDKDF (reference sequence). The CDR3 covers 15 residues. Deletions cut 5 bases from V and 4 bases from J, with 14 bases between. CDR3 residues: CATSPGERVNEKLFF. The CDR3 DNA reads as TGTGCCACCAGCCCGGGGGAAAGGGTTAATGAAAAACTGTTTTTT.

The chain is built from TRBV28 and TRBJ1-2, with D unresolved. The CDR3 has 13 residues. Germline values: CDR1 MDHEN, CDR2 SYDVKM. Trimming took off 2 bases at V and 4 bases at J, with 8 bases between the two ends. CDR3 in amino acids: CASSLTESYGYTF. The CDR3, as DNA: TGTGCCAGCAGTTTAACAGAGTCCTATGGCTACACCTTC.

Here the CDR3 DNA reads TGCAGCGTGGGGACAAGAGGGTTATATGGCTACACCTTC. It specifies CSVGTRGLYGYTF. This chain uses TRBV29-1 with TRBJ1-2; D possibly corresponds to TRBD1 (6 bases). V was shortened by 6 bases and J by 5 bases, with 16 bases between the two germline ends. The germline CDR1 and CDR2 sequences are SQVTM and ANQGSEA. CDR3 length equals 13 residues.